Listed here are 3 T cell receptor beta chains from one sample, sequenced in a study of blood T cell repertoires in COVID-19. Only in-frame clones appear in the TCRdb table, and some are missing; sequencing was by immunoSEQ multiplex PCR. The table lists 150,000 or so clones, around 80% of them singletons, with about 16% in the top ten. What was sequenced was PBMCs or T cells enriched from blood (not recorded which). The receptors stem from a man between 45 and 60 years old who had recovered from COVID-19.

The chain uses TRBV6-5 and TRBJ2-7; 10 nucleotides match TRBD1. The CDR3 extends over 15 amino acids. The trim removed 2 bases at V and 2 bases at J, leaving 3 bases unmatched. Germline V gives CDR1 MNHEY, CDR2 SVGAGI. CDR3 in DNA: TGTGCCAGCAGTTACGACAGGGGGCTTACCTACGAGCAGTACTTC. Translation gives CASSYDRGLTYEQYF.

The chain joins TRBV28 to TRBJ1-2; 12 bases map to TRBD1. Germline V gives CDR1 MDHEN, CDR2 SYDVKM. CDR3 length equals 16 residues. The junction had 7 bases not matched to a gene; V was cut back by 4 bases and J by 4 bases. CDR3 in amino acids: CASSSRDRGRFYGYTF. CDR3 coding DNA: TGTGCCAGCAGTTCCCGGGACAGGGGGCGCTTCTATGGCTACACCTTC.

In nucleotides, the CDR3 is TGCGCCAGCAGCCAAGATCTTACAGGGGGATCCCCCCGCGAGCAGTACTTC. This codes for CASSQDLTGGSPREQYF. The chain is built from TRBV4-1 and TRBJ2-7, with TRBD1 matching over 8 bases. The CDR3 is made up of 17 amino acids. The V segment lost 0 bases and the J segment 6 bases; nucleotides outside the gene matches: 13. Per the germline V gene, CDR1 is MGHRA and CDR2 is YSYEKL.